This T cell receptor beta chain was captured by sequencing in a study of blood T cell repertoires in COVID-19. The sample holds a few counts of this clone. This CDR3 spans 14 amino acids. The V gene's germline CDR1 is SGHNT and CDR2 YYREEE (reference sequence). Deletions cut 1 base from V and 6 bases from J, with 13 bases between. In the original processing: Reference gene primer amplification in the assay estimated nucleated cell counts. The protocol was immunoSEQ multiplex PCR, while the TCRdb copy is restricted to in-frame clones and leaves out a portion. V and J calls and clone size are given by that table; D and trimming were obtained from the DNA. Among approximately 480,000 clones listed, nearly 90% were seen once.

Source material: peripheral blood. This chain uses TRBV5-4 with TRBJ1-2, with D possibly matching TRBD1 (6 bases). The source is a man aged 18 to 30 with COVID-19, enrolled during active disease. This CDR3 is CASSLTGNADGYTF. The CDR3 DNA reads TGTGCCAGCAGCTTGACAGGGAATGCGGATGGCTACACCTTC.